What follows are 19 T cell receptor beta chains derived from one specimen sequenced in a study of blood T cell repertoires in COVID-19. Only in-frame clones appear in the TCRdb table, and some are missing; sequencing was by immunoSEQ multiplex PCR. The sample records around 250,000 clones, roughly four fifths being singletons. Input material: peripheral blood. The receptor set was obtained from a man younger than 45 who had recovered from COVID-19.

V and J are TRBV5-4 and TRBJ2-2; TRBD2 aligns across 12 bases. The CDR3 loop spans 16 amino acids. The junction had 1 base not matched to a gene; V was cut back by 0 bases and J by 4 bases. The germline V gene encodes CDR1 SGHNT and CDR2 YYREEE (reference sequence). Here the CDR3 DNA reads TGTGCCAGCAGCTTGGAGGGACTAGCGGGCACCGGGGAGCTGTTTTTT. This translates into CASSLEGLAGTGELFF.

J is TRBJ2-7 and V is TRBV10-3, with 9 bases aligning to TRBD1. The CDR3 totals 14 residues. V trimming: 5 bases; J trimming: 6 bases; junction bases outside the gene matches: 8. The germline CDR1 and CDR2 sequences are ENHRY and SYGVKD. The CDR3 DNA sequence: TGTGCCATCAGTCGAGGGACAGGGACTCGCGAGCAGTACTTC. Its protein is CAISRGTGTREQYF.

This clone was observed at least ten times. V usage is TRBV5-6 and J usage is TRBJ1-1; D unresolved. The CDR3 contains 12 residues. Germline assignment: CDR1 SGHDT and CDR2 YYEEEE. V was shortened by 4 bases and J by 10 bases, with 14 bases between the two germline ends. This CDR3 is CASSLPGTRAFF. CDR3 sequence (DNA): TGTGCCAGCAGCCTCCCGGGTACTCGAGCTTTCTTT. Full variable domain (missing parts from reference TRBV5-6 and TRBJ1-1): DAGVTQSPTHLIKTRGQQVTLRCSPKSGHDTVSWYQQALGQGPQFIFQYYEEEERQRGNFPDRFSGHQFPNYSSELNVNALLLGDSALYLCASSLPGTRAFFGQGTRLTVV.

V usage is TRBV5-8 and J usage is TRBJ1-1; D gene unclear. Germline CDR1 reads SGHTS; CDR2 reads YDEGEE. The CDR3 length is 13 residues. Trimming took off 0 bases at V and 1 base at J, with 4 bases between the two ends. CDR3 sequence: CASSLERNTEAFF. CDR3 in DNA: TGTGCCAGCAGCTTGGAGAGGAACACTGAAGCTTTCTTT.

The CDR3 loop reads CASSQDTQTQETQYF. The CDR3 coding sequence is TGTGCCAGCAGCCAAGATACACAGACCCAAGAGACCCAGTACTTC. The chain is built from TRBV4-2 and TRBJ2-5; no reliable D call. This CDR3 spans 15 amino acids. The V end lost 0 bases, the J end lost 1 base, and 9 bases lay between the germline ends. Germline V CDR1 and CDR2: LGHNA, YNFKEQ.

The gene calls are TRBV4-2 and TRBJ2-7; a weak D match, TRBD2 (5 bases). V was pared by 2 bases and J by 6 bases, with 14 bases between. The CDR3 length is 14 residues. The germline CDR1 and CDR2 sequences are LGHNA and YNFKEQ. CDR3 sequence: CASSQYQEEREQYF. Here the CDR3 DNA reads TGTGCCAGCAGCCAATATCAGGAGGAGCGCGAGCAGTACTTC.

V is TRBV7-6 and J is TRBJ1-1; D uncertain. V was trimmed by 0 bases and J by 4 bases, leaving 9 bases between them. Per germline, CDR1 SGHVS and CDR2 FNYEAQ. There are 14 residues in the CDR3. The CDR3 region is CASSLALEGTEAFF. CDR3 DNA: TGTGCCAGCAGCTTAGCGCTGGAGGGCACTGAAGCTTTCTTT.

V and J are TRBV4-2 and TRBJ2-3, with TRBD2 matching over 16 bases. With 2 bases clipped from V and 4 bases from J, the junction kept 6 bases outside the gene matches. CDR3 length: 18 amino acids. Germline values: CDR1 LGHNA, CDR2 YNFKEQ. CDR3 amino acids: CASSQTGTSGGASDTQYF. Here the CDR3 DNA reads TGTGCCAGCAGCCAAACCGGGACTAGCGGGGGGGCATCAGATACGCAGTATTTT.

This chain uses TRBV5-4 with TRBJ1-3; D not certain. Germline V gene data show CDR1 as SGHNT and CDR2 as YYREEE (reference sequence). Trimming shortened V by 0 bases and J by 0 bases, and 7 bases separated the two germline ends. The length of the CDR3 is 15 residues. CDR3 protein: CASSLDVGSGNTIYF. The CDR3 DNA follows: TGTGCCAGCAGCTTGGATGTCGGCTCTGGAAACACCATATATTTT.

The rearrangement uses TRBV9 and TRBJ2-1; D call uncertain. V was shortened by 3 bases and J by 9 bases, with 13 bases between the two germline ends. This CDR3 is 13 amino acids long. Germline V lookup: CDR1 SGDLS, CDR2 YYNGEE. The CDR3 is CASSAPLGTEQFF. The CDR3 DNA follows: TGTGCCAGCAGCGCCCCCCTAGGTACTGAGCAGTTCTTC.

The gene calls are TRBV28 and TRBJ2-5; 10 bases agree with TRBD1. The germline V gene has CDR1 MDHEN and CDR2 SYDVKM. Trimming at V came to 6 bases and at J to 0 bases, leaving 4 bases not matched to a gene. This CDR3 has 15 residues. CDR3 loop: CASREGQGYQETQYF. CDR3 nucleotide sequence: TGTGCCAGCAGAGAGGGACAGGGGTACCAAGAGACCCAGTACTTC.

The V and J genes are TRBV4-2 and TRBJ2-2; 7 nucleotides line up with TRBD2. The length of the CDR3 is 15 residues. V shed 6 bases, J shed 5 bases, and the junction held 9 bases outside the gene matches. Per germline, CDR1 LGHNA and CDR2 YNFKEQ. The CDR3 DNA reads TGTGCCAGCAGTCCCGGACTAGTTGATACCGGGGAGCTGTTTTTT. Its translation is CASSPGLVDTGELFF.

The V and J genes are TRBV5-6 and TRBJ1-1; 9 nucleotides match TRBD1. Germline V gives CDR1 SGHDT, CDR2 YYEEEE. CDR3 length: 14 amino acids. The V gene end was trimmed by 4 bases and the J gene end by 4 bases; junction bases not matched to a gene: 5. CDR3 loop: CASSNGQGRTEAFF. CDR3 DNA: TGTGCCAGCAGCAACGGACAGGGGCGCACTGAAGCTTTCTTT.

This clone came up once. V and J are TRBV19 and TRBJ2-1; D is unresolved. Germline V gene data show CDR1 as LNHDA and CDR2 as SQIVND (reference sequence). CDR3 length equals 15 residues. Trimming cost V 3 bases and J 0 bases, with 9 bases left between them. CDR3 sequence (DNA): TGTGCCAGTAGTATCTGGAGTCGCTCCTACAATGAGCAGTTCTTC. It yields the protein CASSIWSRSYNEQFF.

This clone was recorded a few times. This sequence joins TRBV6-5 and TRBJ1-2, with 9 bases lining up with TRBD1. V gave up 5 bases and J gave up 5 bases; unmatched junction bases: 3. This CDR3 is 13 amino acids long. Germline V CDR1 and CDR2: MNHEY, SVGAGI. The CDR3 bases are TGTGCCAGCAGTCGGGACAGGGAATATGGCTACACCTTC. Translation: CASSRDREYGYTF.

The rearrangement joins TRBV19 to TRBJ2-7; a possible D gene is TRBD1 (5 bases). This CDR3 spans 13 amino acids. Germline V gene sequence: CDR1 LNHDA, CDR2 SQIVND (reference sequence). The V end was cut by 6 bases, the J end by 2 bases, with 11 bases between. The CDR3 region is CASSPRVPYEQYV. In nucleotides, the CDR3 is TGTGCCAGTAGCCCCAGGGTACCCTACGAGCAGTACGTC.

This clone was recorded once. The chain carries TRBV5-1 and TRBJ2-1; TRBD2 matches 8 bases. Germline V gene lookup returns CDR1 SGHRS and CDR2 YFSETQ. The CDR3 is 14 amino acids. V lost 4 bases to trimming and J lost 8 bases; unmatched junction nucleotides: 8. CDR3 bases: TGCGCCAGCAGCACGGGACTAGTGATCTATGAGCAGTTCTTC. Protein: CASSTGLVIYEQFF.

This clone was observed a handful of times. V and J are TRBV25-1 and TRBJ1-5; no clear D. The length of the CDR3 is 14 residues. Germline V lookup: CDR1 MGHDK, CDR2 SYGVNS. V gave up 0 bases and J gave up 4 bases, with 7 bases separating them. The DNA for the CDR3 is TGTGCCAGCAGTGAATATTCAGTGAATCAGCCCCAGCATTTT. It is translated as CASSEYSVNQPQHF. The whole variable domain, remainder taken from reference TRBV25-1 and TRBJ1-5, is EADIYQTPRYLVIGTGKKITLECSQTMGHDKMYWYQQDPGMELHLIHYSYGVNSTEKGDLSSESTVSRIRTEHFPLTLESARPSHTSQYLCASSEYSVNQPQHFGDGTRLSIL.

The rearrangement joins TRBV28 to TRBJ1-2; D may be TRBD1 (5 bases). V was cut by 7 bases and J by 5 bases, with 23 bases left in between. Per the germline V gene, CDR1 is MDHEN and CDR2 is SYDVKM. This CDR3 has 16 amino acids. CDR3 sequence: CASTPSRVGEVYGYTF. As DNA, the CDR3 is TGTGCCAGCACCCCCAGTCGGGTAGGGGAAGTGTATGGCTACACCTTC.